The 27 T cell receptor beta chains reported below all come from one sample, sequenced in a study of cytomegalovirus exposure and HLA in healthy donors. The PCR contained 60 Vbeta and 13 Jbeta primers. TCRdb's table, derived via immunoSEQ multiplex PCR, lists solely in-frame clones and lacks some. The profile shows roughly 150,000 clones, about 78% of them singletons. The sequencing input was PBMCs. The source of these receptors is a male donor in good health and CMV-seronegative.

The rearrangement links TRBV5-4 to TRBJ2-3, with D maybe TRBD2 (5 bases). CDR1 SGHNT and CDR2 YYREEE come from the germline V gene (reference sequence). The CDR3 contains 16 residues. V was clipped by 3 bases and J by 2 bases, with 16 bases between them. The CDR3 loop reads CASSSASSFDTDTQYF. CDR3 DNA: TGTGCCAGCAGCTCCGCTAGCAGTTTTGACACAGATACGCAGTATTTT.

The genes are TRBV11-2 and TRBJ1-4, with 9 bases aligning to TRBD1. V trimming: 6 bases; J trimming: 8 bases; junction bases outside the gene matches: 4. The CDR3 is 13 residues long. Germline loops: CDR1 SGHAT, CDR2 FQNNGV. In DNA form, the CDR3 reads TGTGCCAGCAGACAGGGGGCGGGGGAAAAACTGTTTTTT. This codes for CASRQGAGEKLFF. The full variable domain, with the rest looked up from reference TRBV11-2 and TRBJ1-4, is EAGVAQSPRYKIIEKRQSVAFWCNPISGHATLYWYQQILGQGPKLLIQFQNNGVVDDSQLPKDRFSAERLKGVDSTLKIQPAKLEDSAVYLCASRQGAGEKLFFGSGTQLSVL.

The table lists this clone with a few counts. The gene calls are TRBV11-3 and TRBJ2-1; D not resolved. The CDR3 has 17 residues. The germline V and J ends were trimmed by 10 bases and 4 bases, with 26 bases remaining between them. Per germline, CDR1 SGHNT and CDR2 YENEEA. CDR3 in amino acids: CATNPLFYSLPYNEQFF. The CDR3 coding sequence is TGTGCCACCAACCCTTTATTCTATTCTTTACCTTACAATGAGCAGTTCTTC.

The gene calls are TRBV7-2 and TRBJ2-3, with D tentatively TRBD2 (5 bases). Germline V gives CDR1 SGHTA, CDR2 FQGNSA. Between the trimmed V and J ends, which lost 5 bases and 4 bases, there was a span of 13 bases. The CDR3 covers 14 residues. The CDR3 DNA follows: TGTGCCAGCAGCCTTGGCGGGTTTGCAGATACGCAGTATTTT. It specifies CASSLGGFADTQYF.

The chain has TRBV19 and TRBJ2-7; tentative D call: TRBD1 (6 bases). The V end lost 9 bases, the J end lost 0 bases, and 9 bases lay between the germline ends. CDR3 length equals 12 residues. Germline loops: CDR1 LNHDA, CDR2 SQIVND (reference sequence). CDR3 loop: CASGQSSYEQYF. DNA for the CDR3: TGTGCCAGCGGACAGAGCTCCTACGAGCAGTACTTC.

The genes are TRBV7-9 and TRBJ1-4; D is unresolved. Per germline, CDR1 SEHNR and CDR2 FQNEAQ (reference sequence). V lost 5 bases, J lost 0 bases, and 7 bases lay in between. The CDR3 contains 14 residues. The CDR3 DNA sequence: TGTGCCAGCAGCGTGCAGGCAACTAATGAAAAACTGTTTTTT. Amino acid sequence: CASSVQATNEKLFF. The full variable domain, rest sourced from reference TRBV7-9 and TRBJ1-4, is DTGVSQNPRHKITKRGQNVTFRCDPISEHNRLYWYRQTLGQGPEFLTYFQNEAQLEKSRLLSDRFSAERPKGSFSTLEIQRTEQGDSAMYLCASSVQATNEKLFFGSGTQLSVL.

The chain uses TRBV1 and TRBJ2-1; TRBD2 reflects the table's D call only, with no check against the DNA. TRBV1 is a pseudogene locus. The CDR3 has 17 amino acids. This CDR3 is CTSSRLDRDSGDNEQFF. The DNA for the CDR3 is TGCACCAGCAGCCGACTAGACCGGGACTCGGGGGACAATGAGCAGTTCTTC.

This clone is a singleton in its sample. CDR3: CASSELTGATTEAFF. The CDR3 bases are TGTGCCAGCAGTGAATTGACAGGAGCCACCACTGAAGCTTTCTTT. The chain uses TRBV25-1 and TRBJ1-1, with D possibly matching TRBD1 (6 bases). The CDR3 is 15 amino acids. The germline gives CDR1 MGHDK, CDR2 SYGVNS. Trimming stripped 1 base from V and 4 bases from J, with 13 bases between.

This clone was seen a few times. The chain employs TRBV7-2 and TRBJ1-5; no clear D gene. From germline, CDR1 is SGHTA and CDR2 FQGNSA. Trimming removed 2 bases at V and 2 bases at J, with 7 bases between. The CDR3 runs 14 residues. The CDR3 reads CASSLPLGNQPQHF. CDR3 coding DNA: TGTGCCAGCAGCTTACCACTCGGCAATCAGCCCCAGCATTTT. Full variable domain (outside the CDR3, taken from reference TRBV7-2 and TRBJ1-5): GAGVSQSPSNKVTEKGKDVELRCDPISGHTALYWYRQSLGQGLEFLIYFQGNSAPDKSGLPSDRFSAERTGGSVSTLTIQRTQQEDSAVYLCASSLPLGNQPQHFGDGTRLSIL.

The chain has TRBV29-1 and TRBJ2-7, with TRBD1 matching over 7 bases. The CDR3 sequence is 12 residues long. V was clipped by 4 bases and J by 7 bases; unmatched bases: 7. Germline V lookup: CDR1 SQVTM, CDR2 ANQGSEA. The CDR3 loop reads CSVGQGPGEQYF. The CDR3 DNA sequence: TGCAGCGTTGGACAGGGACCGGGGGAGCAGTACTTC.

This chain uses TRBV4-1 with TRBJ1-1; TRBD1 might be the D (6 bases). V was cut by 0 bases and J by 4 bases, with 12 bases left in between. The CDR3 is 15 amino acids. CDR1 MGHRA and CDR2 YSYEKL come from the germline V gene. CDR3 bases: TGCGCCAGCAGCCAAGACTCAGGGGCTGGCACTGAAGCTTTCTTT. Its protein is CASSQDSGAGTEAFF.

This clone was counted a single time. The genes are TRBV30 and TRBJ1-1; 9 nucleotides align to TRBD1. CDR3 length: 17 amino acids. V was clipped by 3 bases and J by 7 bases; unmatched bases: 18. Germline V CDR1 and CDR2: GTSNPN, SVGIG (reference sequence). The CDR3, as DNA: TGTGCCTGGAGACGACCTCCGGGACAGGGATGGTCATTTGAAGCTTTCTTT. Protein: CAWRRPPGQGWSFEAFF.

The chain joins TRBV7-2 to TRBJ2-1, with TRBD1 matching 10 bases. The junction had 2 bases not matched to a gene; V was cut back by 5 bases and J by 7 bases. The CDR3 consists of 13 residues. Germline V gene data show CDR1 as SGHTA and CDR2 as FQGNSA. For the CDR3, the DNA is TGTGCCAGCAGCGGGACAGGGGTTAATGAGCAGTTCTTC. The encoded protein is CASSGTGVNEQFF.

The chain employs TRBV7-3 and TRBJ1-6; the D gene is possibly TRBD1 (6 bases). V lost 5 bases and J 11 bases, leaving 13 bases between the germline ends. Germline V gives CDR1 SGHTA, CDR2 FQGTGA. There are 13 residues in the CDR3. The chain's CDR3 is CASSGDTTTPLHF. CDR3 sequence (DNA): TGTGCCAGCAGCGGGGACACAACCACACCCCTCCACTTT. The full variable domain, rest sourced from reference TRBV7-3 and TRBJ1-6, is GAGVSQTPSNKVTEKGKYVELRCDPISGHTALYWYRQSLGQGPEFLIYFQGTGAADDSGLPNDRFFAVRPEGSVSTLKIQRTERGDSAVYLCASSGDTTTPLHFGNGTRLTVT.

The rearrangement uses TRBV11-2 and TRBJ2-3; 13 nucleotides match TRBD2. The germline V gene has CDR1 SGHAT and CDR2 FQNNGV. The CDR3 consists of 14 residues. Losses at the gene ends were 5 bases for V and 6 bases for J; bases not matched to a gene: 2. The CDR3 loop reads CASSQLAGGDTQYF. The CDR3 nucleotides are TGTGCCAGCAGCCAACTAGCGGGGGGGGATACGCAGTATTTT.

The V gene is TRBV5-1, the J gene TRBJ1-1, with 8 nucleotides matching TRBD1. Looked up from germline, CDR1 is SGHRS and CDR2 is YFSETQ. The CDR3 totals 13 residues. V gave up 6 bases and J gave up 4 bases; unmatched junction bases: 5. This chain's CDR3 is CASNQGASTEAFF. The CDR3 nucleotides are TGCGCCAGCAATCAGGGGGCGAGCACTGAAGCTTTCTTT. The entire variable domain, with the rest obtained from reference TRBV5-1 and TRBJ1-1, is as follows: KAGVTQTPRYLIKTRGQQVTLSCSPISGHRSVSWYQQTPGQGLQFLFEYFSETQRNKGNFPGRFSGRQFSNSRSEMNVSTLELGDSALYLCASNQGASTEAFFGQGTRLTVV.

This chain links TRBV4-3 with TRBJ2-1; 14 bases are shared with TRBD2. CDR3 length: 16 amino acids. With V trimmed by 1 base and J by 6 bases, 2 bases remained unmatched. Looked up from germline, CDR1 is LGHNA and CDR2 is YSLEER. CDR3: CASSQVTSGGGNEQFF. In DNA, the CDR3 is TGCGCCAGCAGCCAAGTGACTAGCGGGGGGGGCAATGAGCAGTTCTTC.

Remarks on this clone: Other DNA variants within this sample encode the same CDR3. The chain employs TRBV5-1 and TRBJ2-3; possibly TRBD2 for D (5 bases). Germline V lookup: CDR1 SGHRS, CDR2 YFSETQ. The germline V and J ends were trimmed by 2 bases and 0 bases, with 10 bases remaining between them. The CDR3 runs 15 residues. This CDR3 is CASSFRGTSTDTQYF. The CDR3 DNA reads as TGCGCCAGCAGCTTCCGGGGAACTAGCACAGATACGCAGTATTTT.

V usage is TRBV2 and J usage is TRBJ2-1, with TRBD2 matching 10 bases. Germline loops: CDR1 SNHLY, CDR2 FYNNEI. The CDR3 loop spans 13 amino acids. The junction had 6 bases not matched to a gene; V was cut back by 7 bases and J by 9 bases. CDR3 bases: TGTGCCAGCAATCCTAGCGGGAGTAGTGAGCAGTTCTTC. It is translated as CASNPSGSSEQFF.

The J gene is TRBJ1-2, the V gene TRBV7-2; 10 nucleotides line up with TRBD1. This CDR3 region has 19 residues. J was trimmed by 4 bases and V by 5 bases; bases with no gene match: 19. CDR1 and CDR2 from the germline V gene are SGHTA and FQGNSA. Here the CDR3 reads CASSLPAGTGDYYLYGYTF. The CDR3 DNA follows: TGTGCCAGCAGCCTTCCCGCCGGGACAGGGGACTACTATCTCTATGGCTACACCTTC. Drawing the rest from reference TRBV7-2 and TRBJ1-2, the complete variable domain is GAGVSQSPSNKVTEKGKDVELRCDPISGHTALYWYRQSLGQGLEFLIYFQGNSAPDKSGLPSDRFSAERTGGSVSTLTIQRTQQEDSAVYLCASSLPAGTGDYYLYGYTFGSGTRLTVV.

The J gene is TRBJ2-2, the V gene TRBV6-5; TRBD1 matches 9 bases. The CDR3 has 15 residues. The V gene end was trimmed by 5 bases and the J gene end by 6 bases; junction bases not matched to a gene: 7. From germline, CDR1 is MNHEY and CDR2 SVGAGI. The CDR3 reads CASSVDRGYAGELFF. CDR3 bases: TGTGCCAGCAGTGTAGACAGGGGGTATGCCGGGGAGCTGTTTTTT.

The rearrangement joins TRBV5-1 to TRBJ2-2, with a weak D call TRBD1 (5 bases). V was clipped by 0 bases and J by 0 bases, with 6 bases between them. There are 15 residues in the CDR3. The germline V gene encodes CDR1 SGHRS and CDR2 YFSETQ. CDR3 residues: CASSLEGANTGELFF. The CDR3 DNA is TGCGCCAGCAGCTTGGAAGGGGCGAACACCGGGGAGCTGTTTTTT.

The J gene is TRBJ1-1, the V gene TRBV7-3; TRBD1 agrees at 10 bases. The CDR3 loop spans 14 amino acids. Per the germline V gene, CDR1 is SGHTA and CDR2 is FQGTGA. Unmatched junction bases numbered 5, after V lost 1 base and J lost 9 bases. CDR3 DNA sequence: TGTGCCAGCAGCTTAAACCCGGGACAGGGGCAAGCTTTCTTT. Its protein product is CASSLNPGQGQAFF. Complete variable domain (other parts from reference TRBV7-3 and TRBJ1-1): GAGVSQTPSNKVTEKGKYVELRCDPISGHTALYWYRQSLGQGPEFLIYFQGTGAADDSGLPNDRFFAVRPEGSVSTLKIQRTERGDSAVYLCASSLNPGQGQAFFGQGTRLTVV.

This sequence joins TRBV5-4 and TRBJ2-2, with TRBD2 identical over 8 bases. CDR3 size: 17 residues. Trimming cost V 0 bases and J 6 bases; bases outside gene matches: 10. Per germline, CDR1 SGHNT and CDR2 YYREEE (reference sequence). The CDR3 spells CASSLVSGGLVPGELFF. The CDR3 coding sequence is TGTGCCAGCAGCTTGGTCTCGGGGGGGCTAGTTCCCGGGGAGCTGTTTTTT.

The rearrangement uses TRBV10-1 and TRBJ2-1; the match to TRBD2 covers 7 bases. Germline CDR1 is WNHNN and CDR2 is SYGVQD (reference sequence). V shed 4 bases and J 4 bases; nucleotides not matched to a gene: 7. CDR3 length: 15 amino acids. The CDR3 reads CASSVWGGPYNEQFF. As DNA, the CDR3 is TGCGCCAGCAGTGTTTGGGGGGGACCATACAATGAGCAGTTCTTC.

This chain connects TRBV5-1 to TRBJ1-2; 10 bases fit TRBD1. The germline V gene has CDR1 SGHRS and CDR2 YFSETQ. The V segment lost 0 bases and the J segment 2 bases; nucleotides outside the gene matches: 1. The CDR3 extends over 15 amino acids. This CDR3 is CASSLGGQGNYGYTF. Here the CDR3 DNA reads TGCGCCAGCAGCTTGGGGGGACAGGGGAACTATGGCTACACCTTC.

V and J are TRBV19 and TRBJ2-7, with 7 nucleotides matching TRBD1. CDR1 is LNHDA and CDR2 is SQIVND in the germline V gene (reference sequence). This CDR3 region has 14 residues. V shed 5 bases and J 2 bases; nucleotides not matched to a gene: 6. CDR3 amino acids: CASSDRAGTYEQYF. As DNA, the CDR3 is TGTGCCAGTAGTGACAGGGCCGGGACCTACGAGCAGTACTTC. The full variable domain, with the rest looked up from reference TRBV19 and TRBJ2-7, is DGGITQSPKYLFRKEGQNVTLSCEQNLNHDAMYWYRQDPGQGLRLIYYSQIVNDFQKGDIAEGYSVSREKKESFPLTVTSAQKNPTAFYLCASSDRAGTYEQYFGPGTRLTVT.